Below, 21 T cell receptor beta chains from the same sample are listed, as sequenced in a study of early T cells in non-severe SARS-CoV-2 infection. TCRdb called the 5' RACE reads again in MiXCR, with one record for every CDR3 protein. The data show about 76,000 distinct CDR3 sequences, 15% to 19% seen once. Sequenced sample: whole blood. The source of these receptors is an adult who was a healthcare worker with PCR-confirmed SARS-CoV-2 infection or an uninfected control (not recorded which).

This clonotype came up a few times. The chain couples TRBV13 to TRBJ2-3, with no clear D. The CDR3 covers 14 residues. Germline loops: CDR1 PRHDT, CDR2 FYEKMQ (reference sequence). V lost 5 bases and J lost 4, with 13 bases in between. Here the CDR3 reads CASSPDAVSDTQYF. CDR3 coding DNA: TGTGCCAGCAGCCCAGACGCGGTCTCAGATACGCAGTATTTT.

The chain uses TRBV28 and TRBJ2-3; D perhaps matches TRBD1 (5 bases). The V end lost 7 bases, the J end lost 4 bases, and 15 bases lay between the germline ends. The CDR3 has 14 residues. Germline V gene sequence: CDR1 MDHEN, CDR2 SYDVKM. The CDR3 spells CASTLGQWPDTQYF. The CDR3 DNA is TGTGCCAGCACCCTGGGGCAGTGGCCAGATACGCAGTATTTT.

This clonotype was detected only a few times. This chain joins TRBV11-2 and TRBJ1-3; D unclear. Trimming removed 2 bases from V and 0 bases from J, with 11 bases in between. CDR3 length equals 16 residues. Germline CDR1 and CDR2: SGHAT and FQNNGV. The CDR3 reads CASSLKNTASGNTIYF. DNA for the CDR3: TGTGCCAGCAGCTTAAAAAACACAGCCTCTGGAAACACCATATATTTT.

This clonotype was observed many times. The chain has TRBV20-1 and TRBJ2-7, with 8 bases fitting TRBD1. The CDR3 length is 15 residues. Germline lookup yields CDR1 DFQATT and CDR2 SNEGSKA (reference sequence). J was trimmed by 1 base and V by 3 bases; bases with no gene match: 8. The CDR3 DNA sequence: TGCAGTGCTAGGACCGGGACAGGAATTTCCTACGAGCAGTACTTC. Amino acids: CSARTGTGISYEQYF.

The sample holds many counts of this clonotype. V is TRBV29-1 and J is TRBJ1-5, with a tentative D call TRBD1 (6 bases). The CDR3 has 12 amino acids. The germline V and J ends were trimmed by 4 bases and 2 bases, with 6 bases remaining between them. Germline V gives CDR1 SQVTM, CDR2 ANQGSEA. The CDR3 loop reads CSVGQGNQPQHF. The CDR3 bases are TGCAGCGTTGGACAGGGCAATCAGCCCCAGCATTTT.

This clonotype showed up just a few times. This chain uses TRBV20-1 with TRBJ2-3, with D perhaps TRBD1 (5 bases). Looked up from germline, CDR1 is DFQATT and CDR2 is SNEGSKA (reference sequence). CDR3 length equals 15 residues. The V gene lost 2 bases and the J gene lost 4 bases, with 16 bases spanning the gap. CDR3 sequence: CSARKRAGNADTQYF. CDR3 bases: TGCAGTGCTAGAAAAAGAGCAGGGAACGCAGATACGCAGTATTTT.

This chain links TRBV6-2 or TRBV6-3 with TRBJ2-1, with TRBD1 as a possible D gene (5 bases). The V gene's germline CDR1 is MNHEY and CDR2 SVGEGT. V lost 2 bases and J lost 7, with 15 bases in between. This CDR3 comprises 15 residues. CDR3 sequence (DNA): TGTGCCAGCAGTTACCAAGGGGCCGGTCGGAATGAGCAGTTCTTC. Its protein is CASSYQGAGRNEQFF.

The V call is TRBV6-1, the J call TRBJ1-2; 7 positions agree with TRBD1. Germline CDR1 and CDR2: MNHNS and SASEGT. The trim removed 5 bases at V and 3 bases at J, leaving 6 bases unmatched. This CDR3 comprises 14 residues. The CDR3 region is CASSRPGTDYGYTF. CDR3 DNA: TGTGCCAGCAGTCGGCCAGGGACAGACTATGGCTACACCTTC.

This clonotype turned up a few times. The J gene is TRBJ2-4, the V gene TRBV25-1; 10 bases are a match to TRBD1. V was pared by 4 bases and J by 0 bases, with 6 bases of the junction left unmatched. The CDR3 extends over 17 amino acids. Germline V CDR1 and CDR2: MGHDK, SYGVNS. CDR3 sequence: CASSGLGQGRAKNIQYF. In nucleotides, the CDR3 is TGTGCCAGCAGTGGATTGGGACAGGGGAGAGCCAAAAACATTCAGTACTTC.

The genes are TRBV7-9 and TRBJ1-2; D not certain. CDR1 is SEHNR and CDR2 is FQNEAQ in the germline V gene (reference sequence). Trimming took off 5 bases at V and 5 bases at J, with 9 bases between the two ends. The CDR3 is 12 amino acids. As DNA, the CDR3 is TGTGCCAGCAGCCCAGAGGTTTATGGCTACACCTTC. Translation: CASSPEVYGYTF.

This clonotype appeared a few times. The chain recombines TRBV28 with TRBJ2-7; 9 bases are shared with TRBD1. This CDR3 is 12 amino acids long. J was trimmed by 2 bases and V by 9 bases; bases with no gene match: 2. Germline V gene data show CDR1 as MDHEN and CDR2 as SYDVKM. Here the CDR3 reads CASGTGPYEQYF. The CDR3 nucleotides are TGTGCCAGTGGGACAGGGCCCTACGAGCAGTACTTC.

This clonotype was observed a few times. The V call is TRBV28, the J call TRBJ1-1, with 7 nucleotides matching TRBD1. This CDR3 contains 14 residues. With 5 bases clipped from V and 2 bases from J, the junction kept 5 bases outside the gene matches. Germline-derived CDR1 and CDR2 are MDHEN and SYDVKM. The CDR3, as DNA: TGTGCCAGCAGTCCCGGGACAGACAACACTGAAGCTTTCTTT. Amino acids: CASSPGTDNTEAFF.

This clonotype showed up many times. The chain links TRBV4-1 to TRBJ1-2; the D gene is possibly TRBD1 (5 bases). CDR3 length equals 16 residues. The ends were cut back, 5 bases at V and 6 bases at J, with 22 bases in the middle. Germline CDR1 MGHRA, CDR2 YSYEKL. The CDR3 DNA reads TGCGCCAGCAGCACAGTCAACCACGGCCAGGGAAATGGCTACACCTTC. Its translation: CASSTVNHGQGNGYTF.

There are many counts of this clonotype. At one end the junction does not follow the germline gene, possibly because of a read error. The rearrangement uses TRBV13 and TRBJ1-2, with D possibly being TRBD1 (6 bases). This CDR3 comprises 13 residues. The germline CDR1 and CDR2 sequences are PRHDT and FYEKMQ (reference sequence). In DNA form, the CDR3 reads TGTGCCAGCAGCCTAGGGGGGGCGCGATCGGTCACCTTC. This translates into CASSLGGARSVTF.

This clonotype came up many times. This rearrangement joins TRBV29-1 to TRBJ2-1; D gene unclear. Trimming took off 5 bases at V and 7 bases at J, with 9 bases between the two ends. The germline V gene has CDR1 SQVTM and CDR2 ANQGSEA. The CDR3 loop spans 11 amino acids. DNA for the CDR3: TGCAGCGTTCCCCTAGGGAATGAGCAGTTCTTC. This codes for CSVPLGNEQFF.

The chain employs TRBV5-1 and TRBJ1-1; 7 positions agree with TRBD1. The J segment lost 1 base and the V segment lost 3 bases, leaving 6 bases of the junction unmatched. Looked up from germline, CDR1 is SGHRS and CDR2 is YFSETQ. CDR3 length: 15 residues. The CDR3 DNA reads TGCGCCAGCAGCTGGCGGACAGGAGCGAACACTGAAGCTTTCTTT. Its translation is CASSWRTGANTEAFF.

The sample holds many counts of this clonotype. The rearrangement links TRBV12-3 or TRBV12-4 to TRBJ2-1; no definite D call. The CDR3 consists of 11 residues. V shed 4 bases and J shed 2 bases, with 0 bases lying between them. CDR3 sequence: CASSSYNEQFF. As DNA, the CDR3 is TGTGCCAGCAGTTCCTACAATGAGCAGTTCTTC.

This clonotype was found a few times. The rearrangement joins TRBV6-5 to TRBJ2-1; D remains ambiguous. In germline, CDR1 is MNHEY, CDR2 SVGAGI. CDR3 length equals 16 residues. With 11 bases removed from V and 8 bases from J, the gap between germline ends came to 28 bases. The CDR3 coding sequence is TGTGCCTCCAAGCAGTTACTAAACCTCTTTGGGGATGAGCAGTTCTTC. It encodes CASKQLLNLFGDEQFF.

The chain is built from TRBV6-6 and TRBJ2-7; tentatively, D is TRBD2 (5 bases). The CDR3 is made up of 14 amino acids. Germline values: CDR1 MNHNY, CDR2 SVGAGI (reference sequence). V was trimmed by 5 bases and J by 6 bases, leaving 17 bases between them. The CDR3 sequence: CASSRGPISGEQYF. The CDR3 DNA reads as TGTGCCAGCAGTCGTGGGCCCATCAGCGGCGAGCAGTACTTC.

The chain uses TRBV20-1 and TRBJ1-4; the D is unclear. The germline V gene has CDR1 DFQATT and CDR2 SNEGSKA (reference sequence). There are 10 residues in the CDR3. The CDR3 reads CAHVREKLFF. CDR3 bases: TGCGCACACGTACGGGAAAAACTGTTTTTT.

This clonotype was seen a few times. The chain employs TRBV4-2 and TRBJ1-5; tentative D call: TRBD1 (6 bases). Deletions cut 0 bases from V and 7 bases from J, with 16 bases between. The CDR3 consists of 16 residues. The germline V gene has CDR1 LGHNA and CDR2 YNFKEQ. The chain's CDR3 is CASSQEAGGREQPQHF. In DNA form, the CDR3 reads TGTGCCAGCAGCCAAGAGGCGGGGGGCAGGGAACAGCCCCAGCATTTT.